This TCR beta chain stems from a study of T-cell memory formation after mild COVID-19. This clonotype was picked up a small number of times. The target antigen is unknown. This CDR3 has 16 residues. Germline CDR1 SGDLS, CDR2 YYNGEE. V shed 6 bases and J 3 bases; nucleotides not matched to a gene: 10. TCRdb passed the 5' RACE reads through MiXCR, listing each CDR3 protein once. The sample holds fewer than 650,000 distinct CDR3 sequences, less than 25% seen once. Study results and caveats: Later expanders leaned toward CD4+, whereas clones contracting from day 15 to 85 were balanced CD4/CD8.

This chain uses TRBV9 with TRBJ2-2, with 8 bases aligning to TRBD1. The sample consisted of PBMCs or a T cell subset sorted from them (not recorded which). The clonotype comes from an adult woman who had mild COVID-19 (a few samples of this study predate the infection). Cell type and time point are not known. The CDR3 nucleotides read TGTGCCAGCACGTGGGCAGGGGGCGGCGACACCGGGGAGCTGTTTTTT. This translates into CASTWAGGGDTGELFF.